Judged by abundance, the clone carrying this T cell receptor beta chain is medium-sized. For each extraction, RNA and DNA were obtained together from 20-30 mg of unsorted bulk tissue. Trimming pared 5 bases from V and 11 bases from J, leaving 15 bases between. The CDR3 is 12 amino acids. The sample originates from a study of tumor-infiltrating lymphocytes in primary liver carcinoma. Study at large: Between 4.2 and 10 cm across, the tumors were all of stage T1-T3 N0M0.

A primer matching the constant region was used to make TCR beta cDNA from 500 ng of total RNA. A slightly modified ARM-PCR protocol with three nested multiplex PCR rounds produced these TCR beta libraries. Investigators reported that the first two PCR rounds, at roughly 10 cycles each, used TRBV1-TRBV30 forward primers with a C-beta reverse primer. TCRdb used MiXCR to reprocess the multiplex PCR reads, holding one entry per CDR3 protein. The data hold roughly 100,000 distinct CDR3 sequences, with 80% to 85% observed a single time. The chain employs TRBV12-3 or TRBV12-4 and TRBJ1-1, with D possibly being TRBD1 (6 bases). What was sequenced was liver tumor tissue from sampling region 3. Specified subset: tumor region T3, left-lateral pole. The TCR originated in a man aged 35 to 55 with primary liver carcinoma and hepatitis B virus infection. The CDR3 reads CASSEQGVRAFF. As DNA, the CDR3 is TGTGCCAGCAGTGAACAGGGTGTGCGGGCTTTCTTT.